The sequence of this T cell receptor (beta chain) was determined in a study of read filtering for tumor transcriptome and immune sequencing. About the research overall: After DNase treatment, RNA was made into whole-transcriptome libraries. Study results and limitations: IR-seq and RNA-seq agreed better without single-read clonotypes. IR-seq captured clonotypes deeper and more reliably than RNA-seq.

From approximately 400 ng of RNA, a library with molecular barcoded alpha/delta and beta/gamma adaptors was made. TCRdb ran MiXCR on the reads and lists one entry per CDR3 protein. This sample has fewer than 30,000 distinct CDR3 sequences, with over 13% found just once. Trimming left V 8 bases short and J 6 bases short, with 19 bases between. This CDR3 is 15 amino acids long. CDR1 is ENHRY, CDR2 SYGVKD, per germline. This clonotype was seen many times. Its antigen remains unknown. At the time of active disease, bone marrow was collected from every patient. The chain uses TRBV10-3 and TRBJ2-2; D possibly uses TRBD1 or TRBD2 (5 bases each). The sample was a population of CD138-negative cells sorted from bone marrow. The origin of this receptor is a donor at least 40 years old with multiple myeloma. The CDR3 nucleotides read TGTGCCATCGTCCGGGACGACAAAAGAGCCGGGGAGCTGTTTTTT. It codes for CAIVRDDKRAGELFF.